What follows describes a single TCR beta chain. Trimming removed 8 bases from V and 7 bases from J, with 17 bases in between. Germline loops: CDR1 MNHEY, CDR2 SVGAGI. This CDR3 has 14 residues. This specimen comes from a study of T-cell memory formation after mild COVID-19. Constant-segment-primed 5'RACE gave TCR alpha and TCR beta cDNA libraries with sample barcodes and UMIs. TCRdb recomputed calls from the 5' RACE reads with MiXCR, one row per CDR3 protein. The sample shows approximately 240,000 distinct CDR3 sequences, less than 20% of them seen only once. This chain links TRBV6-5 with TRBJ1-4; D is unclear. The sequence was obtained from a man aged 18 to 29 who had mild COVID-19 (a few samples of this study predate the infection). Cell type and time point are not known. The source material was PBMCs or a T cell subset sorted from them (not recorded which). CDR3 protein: CASGLKGGGEKLFF. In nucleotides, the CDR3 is TGTGCCAGCGGGTTAAAAGGAGGTGGTGAAAAACTGTTTTTT.